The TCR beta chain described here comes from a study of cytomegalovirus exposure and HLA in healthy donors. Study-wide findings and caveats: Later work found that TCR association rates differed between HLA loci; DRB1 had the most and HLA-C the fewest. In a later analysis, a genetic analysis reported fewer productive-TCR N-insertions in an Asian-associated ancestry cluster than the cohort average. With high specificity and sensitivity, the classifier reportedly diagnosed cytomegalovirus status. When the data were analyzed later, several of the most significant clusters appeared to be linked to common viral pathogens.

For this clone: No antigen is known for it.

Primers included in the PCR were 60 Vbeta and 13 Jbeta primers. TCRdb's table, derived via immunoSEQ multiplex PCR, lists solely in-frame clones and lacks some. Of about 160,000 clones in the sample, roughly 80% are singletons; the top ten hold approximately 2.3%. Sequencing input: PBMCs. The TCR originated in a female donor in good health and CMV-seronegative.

The CDR3 nucleotides read TGCGCCAGCAGCCAGGGGGAGGGGCCTTCTAACTATGGCTACACCTTC. Translated: CASSQGEGPSNYGYTF. The chain links TRBV4-3 to TRBJ1-2; perhaps TRBD1 as D (5 bases). Germline CDR1 and CDR2: LGHNA and YSLEER. The V end lost 3 bases, the J end lost 0 bases, and 14 bases lay between the germline ends. The CDR3 loop spans 16 amino acids.